This TCR beta chain was documented in a study of immune cell composition in non-small cell lung cancer. Using immunoSEQ multiplex PCR, the repertoire was profiled, and TCRdb retains in-frame clones only, with some absent. The sample holds 5,300 or so clones, approximately 91% seen once. The CDR3 loop spans 15 amino acids. Germline V gene sequence: CDR1 LGHNA, CDR2 YSLEER. The V end was cut by 0 bases, the J end by 7 bases, with 10 bases between. With regard to this clone: Its target is unknown.

Findings of the study overall: Clones >0.5% enriched in tumour were rarer in adenocarcinoma (around 33%) than squamous (approximately 80%).

Normal lung sampling was at least 3 cm from the tumour, as distant as possible. This sequence was found in a human donor with non-small cell lung cancer. Some clones in this sample may be carry-over from other donors' samples. Sequenced material: non-adjacent lung tissue. The chain uses TRBV4-3 and TRBJ1-6; D might be TRBD1 (5 bases). The CDR3 bases are TGCGCCAGCAGCCAAGACACAGGCGACAATTCACCCCTCCACTTT. This sequence encodes CASSQDTGDNSPLHF.